This TCR beta chain was identified in a study of blood T cell repertoires in COVID-19. Study as a whole: Sites in the United States, Italy and Spain provided acute and convalescent COVID-19 samples. T cells, B-cell-depleted T cells, or PBMCs supplied cDNA or gDNA.

As handled by the study authors: From reference gene primer amplification, estimates of nucleated cell counts were derived. Repertoires were generated with immunoSEQ multiplex PCR, while TCRdb's copy carries only in-frame clones and drops some. V, J and clone size were drawn from that table, and D and trimming were deduced from the DNA. This table holds under 35,000 clones, around 89% found once. Germline lookup yields CDR1 MGHRA and CDR2 YSYEKL. The CDR3 length is 17 residues. V lost 4 bases to trimming and J lost 10 bases; unmatched junction nucleotides: 14. Sequenced: peripheral blood. The receptor was derived from a human donor in a cohort sampled during active COVID-19. The V and J genes are TRBV4-1 and TRBJ1-6, with TRBD1 identical over 9 bases. The CDR3 DNA reads as TGCGCCAGCAGCCCGTGGACAGGGGCGGGGTTAGAGTCACCCCTCCACTTT. Residues: CASSPWTGAGLESPLHF.